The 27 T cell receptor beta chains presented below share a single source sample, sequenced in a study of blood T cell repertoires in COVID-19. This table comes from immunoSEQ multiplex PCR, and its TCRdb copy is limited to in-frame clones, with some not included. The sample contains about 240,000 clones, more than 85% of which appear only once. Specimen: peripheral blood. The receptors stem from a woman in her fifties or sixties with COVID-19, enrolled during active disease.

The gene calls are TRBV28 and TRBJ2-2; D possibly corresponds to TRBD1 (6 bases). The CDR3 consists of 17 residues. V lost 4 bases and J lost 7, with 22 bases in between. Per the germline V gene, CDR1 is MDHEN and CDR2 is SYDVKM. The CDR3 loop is CASSSSGTSHFGGELFF. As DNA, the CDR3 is TGTGCCAGCAGTTCCTCCGGGACAAGTCATTTTGGCGGGGAGCTGTTTTTT.

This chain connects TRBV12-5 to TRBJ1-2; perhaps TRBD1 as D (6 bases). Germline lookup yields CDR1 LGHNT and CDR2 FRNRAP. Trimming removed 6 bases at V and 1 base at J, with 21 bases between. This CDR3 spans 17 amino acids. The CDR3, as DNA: TGTGCTAGTGGGACCCGGGGGGGCGGGGCGCATAACTATGGCTACACCTTC. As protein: CASGTRGGGAHNYGYTF.

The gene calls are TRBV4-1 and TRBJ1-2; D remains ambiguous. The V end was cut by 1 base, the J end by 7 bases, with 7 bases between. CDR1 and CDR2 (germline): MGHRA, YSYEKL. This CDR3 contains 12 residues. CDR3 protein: CASSQAEGGYTF. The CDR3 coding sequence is TGCGCCAGCAGCCAAGCGGAGGGTGGCTACACCTTC.

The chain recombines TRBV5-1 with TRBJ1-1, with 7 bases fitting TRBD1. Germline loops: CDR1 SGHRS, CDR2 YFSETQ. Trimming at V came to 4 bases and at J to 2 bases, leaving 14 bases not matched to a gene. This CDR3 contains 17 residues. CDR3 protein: CASSRISPGQQNTEAFF. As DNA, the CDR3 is TGCGCCAGCAGCCGTATTAGCCCGGGACAGCAAAACACTGAAGCTTTCTTT.

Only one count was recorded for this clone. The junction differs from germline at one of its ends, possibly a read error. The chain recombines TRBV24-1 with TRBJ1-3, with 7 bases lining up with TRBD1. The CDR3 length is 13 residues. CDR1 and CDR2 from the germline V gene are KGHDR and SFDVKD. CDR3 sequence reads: CAPHRDSNFKGTF. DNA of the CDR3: TGTGCCCCACACCGGGACAGCAACTTTAAAGGGACATTT.

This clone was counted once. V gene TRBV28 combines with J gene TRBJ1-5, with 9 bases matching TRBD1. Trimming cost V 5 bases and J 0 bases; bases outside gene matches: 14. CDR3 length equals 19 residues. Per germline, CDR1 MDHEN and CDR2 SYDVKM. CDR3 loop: CASSAQGANVPFSNQPQHF. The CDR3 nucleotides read TGTGCCAGCAGTGCACAGGGGGCAAATGTCCCTTTTAGCAATCAGCCCCAGCATTTT.

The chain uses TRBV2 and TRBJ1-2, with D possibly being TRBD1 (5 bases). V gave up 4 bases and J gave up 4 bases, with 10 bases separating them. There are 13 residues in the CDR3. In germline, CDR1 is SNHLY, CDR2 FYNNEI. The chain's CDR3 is CASSGGGIYGYTF. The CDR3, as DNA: TGTGCCAGCAGTGGGGGGGGGATCTATGGCTACACCTTC.

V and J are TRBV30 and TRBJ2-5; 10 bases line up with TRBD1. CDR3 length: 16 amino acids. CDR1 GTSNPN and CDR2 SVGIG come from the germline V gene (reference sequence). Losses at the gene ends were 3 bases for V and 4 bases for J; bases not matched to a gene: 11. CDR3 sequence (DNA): TGTGCCTGGAGCGGGGGGGACAGGGGACGGGTAGAGACCCAGTACTTC. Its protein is CAWSGGDRGRVETQYF.

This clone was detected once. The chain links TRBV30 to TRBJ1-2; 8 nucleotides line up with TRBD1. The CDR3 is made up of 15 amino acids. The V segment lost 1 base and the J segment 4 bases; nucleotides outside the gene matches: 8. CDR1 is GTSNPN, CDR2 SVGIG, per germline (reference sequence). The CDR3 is CAWSATGGRSYGYTF. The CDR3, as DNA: TGTGCCTGGAGTGCAACAGGGGGGAGGTCCTATGGCTACACCTTC.

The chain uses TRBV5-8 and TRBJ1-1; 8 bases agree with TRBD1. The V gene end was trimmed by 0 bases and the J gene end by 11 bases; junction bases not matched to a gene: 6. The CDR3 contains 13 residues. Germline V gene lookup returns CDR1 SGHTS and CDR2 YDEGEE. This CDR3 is CASSLDHRGEAFF. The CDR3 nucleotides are TGTGCCAGCAGCTTGGATCACAGGGGGGAGGCTTTCTTT.

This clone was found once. CDR3 DNA sequence: TGCGCCAGCAGCTTCGAAGGCAGGGGGACCGGGGAGCTGTTTTTT. Translating it yields CASSFEGRGTGELFF. The chain joins TRBV5-1 to TRBJ2-2; 7 nucleotides match TRBD1. The CDR3 sequence is 15 residues long. CDR1 is SGHRS, CDR2 YFSETQ, per germline. J lost 5 bases, V lost 2 bases, and 6 bases had no gene match. The full variable domain, in which reference TRBV5-1 and TRBJ2-2 provide the parts outside the CDR3, is KAGVTQTPRYLIKTRGQQVTLSCSPISGHRSVSWYQQTPGQGLQFLFEYFSETQRNKGNFPGRFSGRQFSNSRSEMNVSTLELGDSALYLCASSFEGRGTGELFFGEGSRLTVL.

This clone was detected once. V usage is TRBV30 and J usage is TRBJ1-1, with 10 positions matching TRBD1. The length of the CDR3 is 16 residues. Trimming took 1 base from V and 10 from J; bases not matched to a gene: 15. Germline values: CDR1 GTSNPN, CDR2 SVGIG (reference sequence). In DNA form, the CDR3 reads TGTGCCTGGAGTGGCCCCCTCGGACAGGGGGAGATAGGAGCTTTCTTT. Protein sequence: CAWSGPLGQGEIGAFF.

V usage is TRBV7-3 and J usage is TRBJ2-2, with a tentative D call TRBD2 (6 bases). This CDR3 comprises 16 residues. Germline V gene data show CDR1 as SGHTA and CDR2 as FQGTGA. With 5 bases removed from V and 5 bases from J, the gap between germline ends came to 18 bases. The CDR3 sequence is CASSPFRGTGTGELFF. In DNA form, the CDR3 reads TGTGCCAGCAGCCCTTTCCGGGGGACGGGGACCGGGGAGCTGTTTTTT.

Written as DNA, the CDR3 is TGTGCCAGCAGTAATAGCGGGGGGGGCTCCTACGAGCAGTACTTC. Amino acids: CASSNSGGGSYEQYF. This chain connects TRBV2 to TRBJ2-7, with 11 bases aligning to TRBD2. This CDR3 comprises 15 residues. Germline CDR1 SNHLY, CDR2 FYNNEI. J was trimmed by 0 bases and V by 5 bases; bases with no gene match: 3.

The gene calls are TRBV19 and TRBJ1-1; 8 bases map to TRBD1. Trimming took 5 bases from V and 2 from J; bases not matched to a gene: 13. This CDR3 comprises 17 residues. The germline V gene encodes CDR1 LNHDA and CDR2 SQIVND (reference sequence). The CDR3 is CASSLSWTGYLNTEAFF. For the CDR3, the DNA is TGTGCCAGTAGTCTCTCTTGGACAGGGTACCTCAACACTGAAGCTTTCTTT. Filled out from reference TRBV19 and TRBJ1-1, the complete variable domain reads DGGITQSPKYLFRKEGQNVTLSCEQNLNHDAMYWYRQDPGQGLRLIYYSQIVNDFQKGDIAEGYSVSREKKESFPLTVTSAQKNPTAFYLCASSLSWTGYLNTEAFFGQGTRLTVV.

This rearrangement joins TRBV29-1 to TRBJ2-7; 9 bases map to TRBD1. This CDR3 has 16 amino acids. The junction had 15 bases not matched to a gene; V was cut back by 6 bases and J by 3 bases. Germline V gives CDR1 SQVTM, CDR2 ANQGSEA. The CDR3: CSVHPLIRQGVYEQYF. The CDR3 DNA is TGCAGCGTCCACCCCTTGATTCGACAGGGGGTCTACGAGCAGTACTTC.

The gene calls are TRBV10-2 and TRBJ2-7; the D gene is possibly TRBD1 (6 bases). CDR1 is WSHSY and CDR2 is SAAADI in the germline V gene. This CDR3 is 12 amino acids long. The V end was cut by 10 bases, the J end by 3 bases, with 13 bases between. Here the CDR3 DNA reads TGCGCCACCACTCAAGGGGGCTACGAGCAGTACTTC. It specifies CATTQGGYEQYF.

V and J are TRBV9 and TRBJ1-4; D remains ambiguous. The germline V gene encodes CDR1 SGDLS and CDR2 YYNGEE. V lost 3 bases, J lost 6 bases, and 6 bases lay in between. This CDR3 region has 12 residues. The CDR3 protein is CASSEEDEKLFF. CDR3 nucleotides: TGTGCCAGCAGCGAGGAGGATGAAAAACTGTTTTTT.

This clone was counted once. The CDR3 loop is CASGLRTGKETQYF. The CDR3 DNA sequence: TGTGCCAGCGGATTAAGGACAGGGAAAGAGACCCAGTACTTC. V gene TRBV6-5 combines with J gene TRBJ2-5; 8 bases match TRBD1. V shed 8 bases and J 3 bases; nucleotides not matched to a gene: 8. Germline V lookup: CDR1 MNHEY, CDR2 SVGAGI. The CDR3 has 14 residues.

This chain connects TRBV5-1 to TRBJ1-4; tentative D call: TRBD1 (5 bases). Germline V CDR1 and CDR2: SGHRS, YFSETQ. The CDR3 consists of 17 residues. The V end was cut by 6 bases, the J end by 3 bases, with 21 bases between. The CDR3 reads CASTSGGGLVPNEKLFF. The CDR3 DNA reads TGCGCCAGCACCTCCGGGGGGGGTTTGGTACCTAATGAAAAACTGTTTTTT.

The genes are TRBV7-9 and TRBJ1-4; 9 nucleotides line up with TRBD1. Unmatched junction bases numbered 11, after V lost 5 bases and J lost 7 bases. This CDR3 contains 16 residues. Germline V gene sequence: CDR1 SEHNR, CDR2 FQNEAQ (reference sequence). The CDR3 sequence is CASSAGTGSDFEKLFF. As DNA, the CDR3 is TGTGCCAGCAGCGCCGGGACAGGGAGTGATTTTGAAAAACTGTTTTTT.

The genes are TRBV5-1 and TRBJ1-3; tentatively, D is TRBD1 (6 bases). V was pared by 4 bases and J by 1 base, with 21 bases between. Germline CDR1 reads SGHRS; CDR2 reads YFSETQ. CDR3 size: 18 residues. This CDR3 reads CASSTGQRTTSSGNTIYF. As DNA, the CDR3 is TGCGCCAGCAGCACCGGACAGCGAACGACCTCTTCTGGAAACACCATATATTTT.

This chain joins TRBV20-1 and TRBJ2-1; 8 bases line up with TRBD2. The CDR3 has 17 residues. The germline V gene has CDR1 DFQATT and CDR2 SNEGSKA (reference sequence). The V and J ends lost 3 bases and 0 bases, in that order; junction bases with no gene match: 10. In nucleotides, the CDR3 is TGCAGTGCTAGTAAAGCGGGGGCCTTGAGCTCCTACAATGAGCAGTTCTTC. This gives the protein CSASKAGALSSYNEQFF.

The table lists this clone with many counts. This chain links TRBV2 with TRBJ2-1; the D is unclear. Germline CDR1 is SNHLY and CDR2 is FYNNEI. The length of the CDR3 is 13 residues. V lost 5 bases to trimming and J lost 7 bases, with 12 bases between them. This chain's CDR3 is CASSSNTNNEQFF. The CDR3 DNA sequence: TGTGCCAGCAGTTCCAATACTAATAATGAGCAGTTCTTC.

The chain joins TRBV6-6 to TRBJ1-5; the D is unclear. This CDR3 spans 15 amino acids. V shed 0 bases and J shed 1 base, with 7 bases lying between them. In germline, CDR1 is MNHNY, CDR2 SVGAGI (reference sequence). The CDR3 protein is CASSYSGGSNQPQHF. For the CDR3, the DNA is TGTGCCAGCAGTTACTCAGGAGGAAGCAATCAGCCCCAGCATTTT.

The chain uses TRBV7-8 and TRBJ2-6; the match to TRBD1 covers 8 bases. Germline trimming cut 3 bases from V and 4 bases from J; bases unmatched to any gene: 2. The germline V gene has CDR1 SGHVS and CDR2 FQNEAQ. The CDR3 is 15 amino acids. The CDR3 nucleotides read TGTGCCAGCAGCTTCCAGGGGGCAGGGGCCAACGTCCTGACTTTC. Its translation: CASSFQGAGANVLTF. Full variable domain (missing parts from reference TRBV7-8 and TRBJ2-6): GAGVSQSPRYKVAKRGQDVALRCDPISGHVSLFWYQQALGQGPEFLTYFQNEAQLDKSGLPSDRFFAERPEGSVSTLKIQRTQQEDSAVYLCASSFQGAGANVLTFGAGSRLTVL.

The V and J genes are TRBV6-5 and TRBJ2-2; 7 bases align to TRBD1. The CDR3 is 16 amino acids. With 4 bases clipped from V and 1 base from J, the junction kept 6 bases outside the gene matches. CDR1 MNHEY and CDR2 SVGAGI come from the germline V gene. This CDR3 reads CASSSPGQLNTGELFF. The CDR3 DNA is TGTGCCAGCAGTTCCCCGGGACAGTTGAACACCGGGGAGCTGTTTTTT.